Following are 5 T cell receptor beta chains from one sample sequenced in a study of human T cells and chemical hapten exposure. Time point reported: patch test 1, 2 weeks after DPC sensitization. Treatment noted: therapeutic diphenylcyclopropenone sensitization with weekly scalp DPC. TCRdb re-analysed the RACE reads in MiXCR, keeping a single row per CDR3 protein. This sample has around 100,000 distinct CDR3 sequences, with 11% found just once. The sequencing here drew on whole blood, taken in connection with sensitization to the hapten diphenylcyclopropenone (DPC). These receptor sequences come from a woman in her thirties or forties with alopecia areata. Some clones in this sample may be carry-over from other donors' samples.

This clonotype showed up many times. This chain connects TRBV7-8 to TRBJ1-1, with 7 bases that match TRBD1. The CDR3 spans 14 residues. The germline gives CDR1 SGHVS, CDR2 FQNEAQ. V gave up 4 bases and J gave up 0 bases; unmatched junction bases: 2. The CDR3 region is CASSSTGVNTEAFF. The CDR3 bases are TGTGCCAGCAGCTCTACAGGGGTGAACACTGAAGCTTTCTTT.

The chain has TRBV4-2 and TRBJ2-7; 9 nucleotides agree with TRBD1. Per germline, CDR1 LGHNA and CDR2 YNFKEQ. This CDR3 contains 17 residues. The V gene end was trimmed by 0 bases and the J gene end by 5 bases; junction bases not matched to a gene: 11. The CDR3 loop reads CASSQDHSGTGIDEQYF. CDR3 nucleotide sequence: TGTGCCAGCAGCCAAGATCACTCCGGGACAGGGATCGACGAGCAGTACTTC.

In its sample, this clonotype was seen a few times. The rearrangement links TRBV2 to TRBJ2-2; D might be TRBD1 (6 bases). The CDR3 consists of 13 residues. Deletions cut 8 bases from V and 5 bases from J, with 12 bases between. CDR1 SNHLY and CDR2 FYNNEI come from the germline V gene. The CDR3 region is CASYSGDTGELFF. The CDR3 DNA reads as TGTGCCAGCTACTCAGGGGATACCGGGGAGCTGTTTTTT.

This chain links TRBV29-1 with TRBJ2-1; 7 bases are shared with TRBD1. V was pared by 4 bases and J by 4 bases, with 4 bases of the junction left unmatched. The CDR3 spans 13 residues. From germline, CDR1 is SQVTM and CDR2 ANQGSEA. DNA of the CDR3: TGCAGCGTTGTGGGGACAGTTTACAATGAGCAGTTCTTC. Translation gives CSVVGTVYNEQFF.

This clonotype was seen only a few times. This sequence joins TRBV27 and TRBJ2-5; D gene unclear. CDR1 is MNHEY and CDR2 is SMNVEV in the germline V gene (reference sequence). With 5 bases removed from V and 2 bases from J, the gap between germline ends came to 18 bases. The CDR3 consists of 16 residues. In nucleotides, the CDR3 is TGTGCCAGCAGTCGTGGAGACGGACCGTCTCAAGAGACCCAGTACTTC. It encodes CASSRGDGPSQETQYF.